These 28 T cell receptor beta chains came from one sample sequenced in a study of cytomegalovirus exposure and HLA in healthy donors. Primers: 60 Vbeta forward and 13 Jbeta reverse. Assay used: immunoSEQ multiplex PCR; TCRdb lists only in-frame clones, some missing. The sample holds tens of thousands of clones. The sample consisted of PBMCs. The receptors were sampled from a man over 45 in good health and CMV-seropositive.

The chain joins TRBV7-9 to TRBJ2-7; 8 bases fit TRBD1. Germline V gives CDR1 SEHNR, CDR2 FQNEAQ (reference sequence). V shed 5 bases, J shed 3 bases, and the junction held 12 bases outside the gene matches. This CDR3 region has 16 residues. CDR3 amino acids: CASSRILRGPYYEQYF. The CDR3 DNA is TGTGCCAGCAGCCGGATCCTCAGGGGGCCTTACTACGAGCAGTACTTC.

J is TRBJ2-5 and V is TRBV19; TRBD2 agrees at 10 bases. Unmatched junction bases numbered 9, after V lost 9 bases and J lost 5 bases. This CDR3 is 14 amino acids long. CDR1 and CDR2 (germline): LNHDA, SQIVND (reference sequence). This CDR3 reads CASQSGRAWETQYF. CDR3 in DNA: TGTGCCAGCCAAAGCGGGAGGGCCTGGGAGACCCAGTACTTC. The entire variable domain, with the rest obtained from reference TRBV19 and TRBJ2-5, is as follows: DGGITQSPKYLFRKEGQNVTLSCEQNLNHDAMYWYRQDPGQGLRLIYYSQIVNDFQKGDIAEGYSVSREKKESFPLTVTSAQKNPTAFYLCASQSGRAWETQYFGPGTRLLVL.

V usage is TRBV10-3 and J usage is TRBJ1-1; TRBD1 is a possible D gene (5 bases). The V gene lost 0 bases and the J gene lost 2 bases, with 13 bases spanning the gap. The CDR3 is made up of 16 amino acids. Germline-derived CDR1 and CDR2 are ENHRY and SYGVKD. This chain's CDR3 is CAISESMFRTNTEAFF. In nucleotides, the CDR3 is TGTGCCATCAGTGAGTCTATGTTTCGGACAAACACTGAAGCTTTCTTT.

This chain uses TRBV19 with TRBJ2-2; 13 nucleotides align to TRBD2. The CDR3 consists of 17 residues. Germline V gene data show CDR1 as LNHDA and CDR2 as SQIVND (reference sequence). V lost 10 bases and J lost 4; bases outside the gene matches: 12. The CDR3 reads CATAGLAGEGGTGELFF. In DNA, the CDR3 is TGTGCCACTGCAGGACTAGCGGGAGAAGGGGGCACCGGGGAGCTGTTTTTT.

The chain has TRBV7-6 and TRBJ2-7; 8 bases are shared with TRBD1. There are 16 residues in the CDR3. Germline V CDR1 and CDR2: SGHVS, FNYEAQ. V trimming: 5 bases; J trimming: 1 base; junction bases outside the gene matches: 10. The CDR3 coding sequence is TGTGCCAGCAGCCCGTTTATGGGACAGGATTCCTACGAGCAGTACTTC. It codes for CASSPFMGQDSYEQYF.

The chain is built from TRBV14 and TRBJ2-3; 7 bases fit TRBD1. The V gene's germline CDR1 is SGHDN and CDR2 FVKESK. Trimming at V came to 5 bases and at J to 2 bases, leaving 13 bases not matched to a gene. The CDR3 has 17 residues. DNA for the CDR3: TGTGCCAGCAGCTCATCGGGCTGGGACAGCTCCACAGATACGCAGTATTTT. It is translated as CASSSSGWDSSTDTQYF.

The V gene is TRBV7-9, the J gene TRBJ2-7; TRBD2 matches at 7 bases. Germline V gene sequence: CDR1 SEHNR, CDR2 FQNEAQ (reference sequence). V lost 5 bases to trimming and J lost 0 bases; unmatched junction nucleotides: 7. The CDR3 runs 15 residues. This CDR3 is CASSPGGPSSYEQYF. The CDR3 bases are TGTGCCAGCAGCCCGGGGGGACCTAGCTCCTACGAGCAGTACTTC. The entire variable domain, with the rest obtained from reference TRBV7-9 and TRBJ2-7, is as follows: DTGVSQNPRHKITKRGQNVTFRCDPISEHNRLYWYRQTLGQGPEFLTYFQNEAQLEKSRLLSDRFSAERPKGSFSTLEIQRTEQGDSAMYLCASSPGGPSSYEQYFGPGTRLTVT.

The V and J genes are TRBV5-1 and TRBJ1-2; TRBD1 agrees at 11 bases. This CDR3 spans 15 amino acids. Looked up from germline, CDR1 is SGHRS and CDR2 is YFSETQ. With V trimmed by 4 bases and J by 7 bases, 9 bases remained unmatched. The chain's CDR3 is CASSLAGQGASGYTF. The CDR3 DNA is TGCGCCAGCAGCCTAGCCGGACAGGGGGCTTCTGGCTACACCTTC.

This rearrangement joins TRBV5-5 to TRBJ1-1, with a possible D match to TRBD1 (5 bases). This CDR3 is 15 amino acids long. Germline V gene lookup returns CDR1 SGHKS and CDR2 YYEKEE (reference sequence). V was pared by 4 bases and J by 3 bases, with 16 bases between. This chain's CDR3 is CASSNGWGGDTEAFF. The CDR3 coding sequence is TGTGCCAGCAGCAACGGGTGGGGGGGGGACACTGAAGCTTTCTTT.

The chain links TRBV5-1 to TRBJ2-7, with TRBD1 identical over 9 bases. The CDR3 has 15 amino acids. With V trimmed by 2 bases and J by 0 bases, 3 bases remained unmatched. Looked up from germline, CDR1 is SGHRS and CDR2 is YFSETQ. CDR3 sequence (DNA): TGCGCCAGCAGCTTTGGGACAGGGAGCTCCTACGAGCAGTACGTC. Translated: CASSFGTGSSYEQYV.

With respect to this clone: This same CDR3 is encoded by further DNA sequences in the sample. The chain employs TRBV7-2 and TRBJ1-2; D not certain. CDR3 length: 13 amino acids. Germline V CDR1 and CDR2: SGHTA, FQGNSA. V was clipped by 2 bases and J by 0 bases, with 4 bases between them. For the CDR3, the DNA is TGTGCCAGCAGCTTAAGAGCTAACTATGGCTACACCTTC. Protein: CASSLRANYGYTF.

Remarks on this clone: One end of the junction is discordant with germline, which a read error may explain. CDR3: CAGSPLGQGAAYEQYF. DNA of the CDR3: TGTGCCGGCAGTCCTCTGGGACAGGGGGCCGCCTACGAGCAGTACTTC. The chain links TRBV6-6 to TRBJ2-7, with 12 bases fitting TRBD1. Germline V CDR1 and CDR2: MNHNY, SVGAGI (reference sequence). The CDR3 is 16 amino acids.

The CDR3 bases are TGTGCCAGCTCACTTCTCCGGGACAGGGGTTACACCTTC. It codes for CASSLLRDRGYTF. V is TRBV18 and J is TRBJ1-2; 10 positions agree with TRBD1. Per germline, CDR1 KGHSH and CDR2 LQKENI. CDR3 length: 13 amino acids. J was trimmed by 11 bases and V by 4 bases; bases with no gene match: 7. Supplemented by reference TRBV18 and TRBJ1-2, the full variable domain reads NAGVMQNPRHLVRRRGQEARLRCSPMKGHSHVYWYRQLPEEGLKFMVYLQKENIIDESGMPKERFSAEFPKEGPSILRIQQVVRGDSAAYFCASSLLRDRGYTFGSGTRLTVV.

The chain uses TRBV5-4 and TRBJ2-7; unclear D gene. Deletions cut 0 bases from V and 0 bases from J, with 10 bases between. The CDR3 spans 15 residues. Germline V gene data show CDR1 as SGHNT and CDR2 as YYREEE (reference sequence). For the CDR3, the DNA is TGTGCCAGCAGCTTGGGAGGCGTACGCTCCTACGAGCAGTACTTC. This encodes CASSLGGVRSYEQYF.

This chain's CDR3 is CASRTGTGGQRNTEAFF. The DNA for the CDR3 is TGTGCCAGCAGAACGGGGACAGGGGGTCAGCGAAACACTGAAGCTTTCTTT. The gene calls are TRBV7-9 and TRBJ1-1; 11 bases line up with TRBD1. Germline lookup yields CDR1 SEHNR and CDR2 FQNEAQ (reference sequence). The length of the CDR3 is 17 residues. V shed 6 bases and J 2 bases; nucleotides not matched to a gene: 11. The variable domain in full, completed from reference TRBV7-9 and TRBJ1-1, reads DTGVSQNPRHKITKRGQNVTFRCDPISEHNRLYWYRQTLGQGPEFLTYFQNEAQLEKSRLLSDRFSAERPKGSFSTLEIQRTEQGDSAMYLCASRTGTGGQRNTEAFFGQGTRLTVV.

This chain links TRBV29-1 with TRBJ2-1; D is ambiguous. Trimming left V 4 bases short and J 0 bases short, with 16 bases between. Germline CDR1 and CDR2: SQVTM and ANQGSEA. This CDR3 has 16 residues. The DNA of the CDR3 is TGCAGCGTTGTTACCTTGGAATCAGGCTCCTACAATGAGCAGTTCTTC. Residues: CSVVTLESGSYNEQFF.

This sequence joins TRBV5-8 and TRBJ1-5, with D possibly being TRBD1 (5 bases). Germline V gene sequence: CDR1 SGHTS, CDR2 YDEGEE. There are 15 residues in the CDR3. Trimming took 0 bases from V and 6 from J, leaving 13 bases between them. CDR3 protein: CASSLGSLRGQPQHF. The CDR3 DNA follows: TGTGCCAGCAGCTTGGGCAGCCTAAGGGGTCAGCCCCAGCATTTT. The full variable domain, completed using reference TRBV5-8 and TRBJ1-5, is EAGVTQSPTHLIKTRGQQATLRCSPISGHTSVYWYQQALGLGLQFLLWYDEGEERNRGNFPPRFSGRQFPNYSSELNVNALELEDSALYLCASSLGSLRGQPQHFGDGTRLSIL.

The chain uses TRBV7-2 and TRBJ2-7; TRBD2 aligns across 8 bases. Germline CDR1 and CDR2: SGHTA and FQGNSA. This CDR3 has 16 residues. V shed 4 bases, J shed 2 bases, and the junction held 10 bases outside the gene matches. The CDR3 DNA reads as TGTGCCAGCAGCTCGGCGGGAGCGGGAGTCCCCTACGAGCAGTACTTC. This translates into CASSSAGAGVPYEQYF. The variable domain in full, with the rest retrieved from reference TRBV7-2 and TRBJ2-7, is GAGVSQSPSNKVTEKGKDVELRCDPISGHTALYWYRQSLGQGLEFLIYFQGNSAPDKSGLPSDRFSAERTGGSVSTLTIQRTQQEDSAVYLCASSSAGAGVPYEQYFGPGTRLTVT.

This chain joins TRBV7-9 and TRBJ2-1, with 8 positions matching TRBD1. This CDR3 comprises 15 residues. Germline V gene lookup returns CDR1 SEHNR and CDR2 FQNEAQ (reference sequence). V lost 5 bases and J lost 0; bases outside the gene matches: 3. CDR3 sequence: CASSQGQDSYNEQFF. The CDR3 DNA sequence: TGTGCCAGCAGCCAGGGACAGGACTCCTACAATGAGCAGTTCTTC.

The CDR3 coding sequence is TGTGCCAGCAGTGAAGATGGCGGGCGGTACAATGAGCAGTTCTTC. Amino acids: CASSEDGGRYNEQFF. This rearrangement joins TRBV6-1 to TRBJ2-1; D possibly corresponds to TRBD2 (5 bases). The germline V gene has CDR1 MNHNS and CDR2 SASEGT. The CDR3 has 15 amino acids. V shed 1 base and J shed 4 bases, with 11 bases lying between them.

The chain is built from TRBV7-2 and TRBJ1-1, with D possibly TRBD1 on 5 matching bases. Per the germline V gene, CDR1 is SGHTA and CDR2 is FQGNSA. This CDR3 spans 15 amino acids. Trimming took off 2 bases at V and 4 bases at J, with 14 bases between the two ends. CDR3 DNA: TGTGCCAGCAGCTTAAACCAGGGAGGATTCACTGAAGCTTTCTTT. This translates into CASSLNQGGFTEAFF.

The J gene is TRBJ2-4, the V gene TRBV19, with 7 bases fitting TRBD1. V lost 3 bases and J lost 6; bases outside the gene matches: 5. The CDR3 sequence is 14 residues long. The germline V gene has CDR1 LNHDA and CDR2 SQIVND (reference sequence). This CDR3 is CASSISPGGNIQYF. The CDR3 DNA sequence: TGTGCCAGTAGTATCTCCCCAGGGGGAAACATTCAGTACTTC.

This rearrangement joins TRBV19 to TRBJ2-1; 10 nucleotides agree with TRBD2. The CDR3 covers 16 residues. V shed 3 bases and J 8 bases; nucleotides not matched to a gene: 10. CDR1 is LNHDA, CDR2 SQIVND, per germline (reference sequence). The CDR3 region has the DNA TGTGCCAGTAGTATCGGAAGCGGGAGGGAGCTCTATGAGCAGTTCTTC. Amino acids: CASSIGSGRELYEQFF.

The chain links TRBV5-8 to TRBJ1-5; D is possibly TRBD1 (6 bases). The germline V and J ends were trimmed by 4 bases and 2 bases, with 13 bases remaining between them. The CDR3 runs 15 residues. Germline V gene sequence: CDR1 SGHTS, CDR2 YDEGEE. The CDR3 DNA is TGTGCCAGCAGCCAATACAGGGTGGGCAATCAGCCCCAGCATTTT. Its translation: CASSQYRVGNQPQHF.

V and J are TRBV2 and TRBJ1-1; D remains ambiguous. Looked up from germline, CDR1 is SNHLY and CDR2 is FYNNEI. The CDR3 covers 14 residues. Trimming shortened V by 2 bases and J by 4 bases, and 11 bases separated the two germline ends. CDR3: CASSEMNPVTEAFF. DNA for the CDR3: TGTGCCAGCAGTGAAATGAACCCGGTCACTGAAGCTTTCTTT.

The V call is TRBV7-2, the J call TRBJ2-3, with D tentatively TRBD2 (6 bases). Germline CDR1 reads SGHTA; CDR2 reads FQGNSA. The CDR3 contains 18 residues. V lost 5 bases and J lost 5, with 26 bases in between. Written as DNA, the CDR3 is TGTGCCAGCAGCCGGGTAGTTGTCGTAACCGGGAGTAAAGATACGCAGTATTTT. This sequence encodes CASSRVVVVTGSKDTQYF.

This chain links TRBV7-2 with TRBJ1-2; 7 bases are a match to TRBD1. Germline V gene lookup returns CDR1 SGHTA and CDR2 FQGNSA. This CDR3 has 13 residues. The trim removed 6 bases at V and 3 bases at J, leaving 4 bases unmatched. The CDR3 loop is CASSFGQDYGYTF. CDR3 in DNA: TGTGCCAGCAGTTTTGGACAGGACTATGGCTACACCTTC.

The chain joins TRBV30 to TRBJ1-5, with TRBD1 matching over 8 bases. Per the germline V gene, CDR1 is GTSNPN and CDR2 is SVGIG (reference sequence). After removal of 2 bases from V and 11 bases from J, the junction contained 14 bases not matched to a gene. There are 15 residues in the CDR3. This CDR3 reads CAWSTGQGTTATQHF. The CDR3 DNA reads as TGTGCCTGGAGTACCGGACAGGGCACAACCGCGACCCAGCATTTT.